What follows describes a single TCR beta chain. Its antigen is as yet unknown. MiXCR, applied by TCRdb to the 5' RACE reads, yields one record per CDR3 protein. The sample yields under 250,000 distinct CDR3 sequences, around a tenth seen once. The sample comes from a study of CD8 T cells in ankylosing spondylitis. Study observations and caveats: As reported, disease-linked clones showed significant enrichment in matched ankylosing spondylitis synovial fluid.

V shed 2 bases and J 2 bases; nucleotides not matched to a gene: 5. From germline, CDR1 is SGHRS and CDR2 YFSETQ. CDR3 size: 16 residues. The source of this sequence is a male donor with ankylosing spondylitis or in good health (not recorded which). This rearrangement joins TRBV5-1 to TRBJ2-2; 8 bases align to TRBD2. The sequencing sample was made of blood, either unsorted or a sorted T cell fraction (not recorded which). DNA of the CDR3: TGCGCCAGCAGCTTCATAACTAGCGGTAACACCGGGGAGCTGTTTTTT. Translated: CASSFITSGNTGELFF.